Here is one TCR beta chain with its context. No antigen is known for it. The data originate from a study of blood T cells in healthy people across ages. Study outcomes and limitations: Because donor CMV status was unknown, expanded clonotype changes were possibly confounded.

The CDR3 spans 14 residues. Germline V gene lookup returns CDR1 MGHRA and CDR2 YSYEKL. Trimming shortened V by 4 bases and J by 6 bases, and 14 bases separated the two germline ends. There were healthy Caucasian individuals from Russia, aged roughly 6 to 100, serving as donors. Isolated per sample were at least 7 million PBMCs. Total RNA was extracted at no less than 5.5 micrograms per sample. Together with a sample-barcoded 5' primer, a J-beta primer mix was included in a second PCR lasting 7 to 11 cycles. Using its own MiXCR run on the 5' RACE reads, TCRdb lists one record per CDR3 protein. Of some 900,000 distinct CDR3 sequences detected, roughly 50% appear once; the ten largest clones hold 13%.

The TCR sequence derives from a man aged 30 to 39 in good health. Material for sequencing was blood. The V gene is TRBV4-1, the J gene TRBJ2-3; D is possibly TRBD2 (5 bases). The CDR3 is CASSREGSVDTQYF. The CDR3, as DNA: TGCGCCAGCAGCCGAGAGGGAAGTGTGGATACGCAGTATTTT.